This section outlines one T cell receptor (beta chain) sequence together with its context. This receptor's antigen is unknown. The input lacks base qualities; no much larger clone sits a single base away. The data were taken from a study of Ad26.COV2.S vaccination and SARS-CoV-2 variants (dated by TCRdb to the early 2020s). Notes on the research overall: Vaccine-arm donors came from COV1001, a multicentre, randomized, double-blind, placebo-controlled phase I-IIa trial of Ad26.COV2.S in healthy adults. Trial participants were randomized into five groups of five: low-dose or high-dose Ad26.COV2.S given once or twice, or placebo on both occasions. The TCR-sequenced set comprised around 30 samples: 19 Ad26.COV2.S vaccine recipients, 5 placebo recipients and 8 SARS-CoV-2 convalescent individuals. Ad26.COV2.S was given intramuscularly at 5x10^10 or 1x10^11 viral particles, as a single shot or as two shots 56 days apart. Throughout the experiments and outcome assessment, investigators stayed blinded to trial group allocation. TCRbeta repertoire sequencing was used to assess the specificity and breadth of SARS-CoV-2-reactive T cell receptors after Ad26.COV2.S vaccination.

General conclusions and limits of the study: The study lacked the statistical power to compare responses across vaccine doses or regimens. Comparable non-spike TCR breadth was observed between vaccine and placebo recipients, consistent with only spike being contained in the vaccine. According to the authors, total T cell responses may have been underestimated by the TCR breadth and depth analyses. After vaccination, spike-specific CD8+ and CD4+ T cell responses were reported to show substantial breadth. Ad26.COV2.S recipients had higher spike-specific TCR breadth than placebo recipients (P = 0.0014).

In the paper's terms, the treatment or condition label means: roughly 19 received Ad26.COV2.S at low or high dose, single or two shots; about 5 received placebo; per-sample allocation not given. For vaccine and placebo recipients, the sequenced repertoires came from samples collected on day 63 after the first injection. Between 29 July and 7 August 2020, Cohort 1b enrolled 25 adults aged 18-55 years at one site in Boston, USA. Ad26.COV2.S consisted of a replication-incompetent adenovirus type 26 vector by which a prefusion-stabilized SARS-CoV-2 spike protein from the original Wuhan strain was expressed. The immunoSEQ Assay was the method used to sequence TCRbeta CDR3 regions. After extraction, genomic DNA underwent amplification by bias-controlled multiplex PCR, followed by high-throughput sequencing. Per the source publication's procedure: To quantify the absolute abundance of every unique TCRbeta CDR3 region, sequences were collapsed and filtered. Usable DNA was measured by amplifying reference genes present in all nucleated cells, and TCRbeta template counts were normalized to that usable DNA to estimate T cell fraction. Repertoire TCRs were annotated as SARS-CoV-2-specific when V gene, CDR3 amino acid sequence and J gene were exactly matched to a known reactive TCR set. MIRA supplied the reference SARS-CoV-2 TCR set, which was filtered for enrichment in COVID-19-positive ImmuneCODE repertoires so that public or cross-reactive TCRs were removed. Using the MIRA antigens, annotated TCRs were further analysed by specific ORF or by position within an ORF. Breadth was defined as the number of annotated unique rearrangements divided by the total number of unique productive rearrangements, and depth was defined as the summed frequency of the annotated unique rearrangements. Two-sided Wilcoxon rank-sum tests were used to compare TCR breadth between groups. The clones in this table, taken by TCRdb from immuneACCESS, are in-frame only. Not every clone is retained; where verified, under half of the shortfall comes from an unresolved V gene, and the cause of the rest is unknown. From that table come the V and J calls and clone size; the DNA was used to work out D and trimming. The sample table shows about 680,000 clones, and 80% to 90% are seen once. Together, the top ten hold roughly 1.5% of the sample.

The CDR3 contains 18 residues, cysteine and phenylalanine counted. Only CDR3 DNA remains: 54 bases, in frame from the first base. V is cut back by 2 bases and J by 7 bases, with 15 bases in the junction unmatched. From a lookup of the germline V gene, CDR1 and CDR2 are SGHAT and FQNNGV. This receptor was obtained from a person aged 18 to 65 who received the Ad26.COV2.S COVID-19 vaccine or a placebo. Sequencing used peripheral blood, obtained in a trial of Ad26.COV2.S vaccine versus placebo. The chain joins TRBV11-2 to TRBJ2-1, and 9 bases in between align with TRBD1. The nucleotide sequence reads as follows: TGTGCCAGCAGCTTAAGACGTAAGACAGGGGGTGGGTCTAATGAGCAGTTCTTC. Its product reads: CASSLRRKTGGGSNEQFF.